This T cell receptor (beta chain) was sequenced in a study of T cell repertoires in cytomegalovirus infection. TCRdb used MiXCR to reprocess the reads, holding one entry per CDR3 protein. This sample has some 940,000 distinct CDR3 sequences, with roughly 30% found just once. Looked up from germline, CDR1 is MNHNS and CDR2 is SASEGT. V lost 6 bases and J lost 5, with 17 bases in between. CDR3 length: 15 residues. As for this clonotype: Its antigen is unidentified.

Sequences were derived from cultured CD8+ T cells from PBMCs, sampled from culture after CMV antigen stimulation. The chain links TRBV6-1 to TRBJ1-5; perhaps TRBD1 as D (5 bases). This clonotype was obtained from a human donor in good health (CMV status not recorded). Some clones in this sample may be carry-over from other donors' samples. The CDR3 DNA sequence: TGTGCCAGCAGCCAGGGCCTCTTACTCTATCAGCCCCAGCATTTT. Translated, it gives CASSQGLLLYQPQHF.